This T cell receptor (beta chain) was retrieved from a study of sequential checkpoint blockade in melanoma (dated by TCRdb to between 2018 and 2021). A note on the overall study: Patients were assigned by 1:1 randomization to either first-line nivolumab followed by ipilimumab (arm A) or ipilimumab followed by nivolumab (arm B). Maintenance nivolumab came after both trial sequences.

Points on this clone: Its binding antigen is unknown. It has no much larger one-base neighbor in the sample; base qualities were not kept.

The CDR3 has 13 amino acids, counting the end cysteine and phenylalanine. The retained sequence is limited to the CDR3, 39 bases, with the frame set at the first base. According to the germline V gene, CDR1 reads MNHEY and CDR2 reads SVGAGI. V ends up 7 bases short and J 0 bases short, with an unmatched junction base count of 3. Study-level results and caveats: Validation of the response-prediction model combining TCR metrics and mutation burden is needed in larger, independent patient cohorts.

TCRbeta CDR3 regions were immunosequenced from genomic DNA with the immunoSEQ Assay. Genomic DNA was amplified by bias-controlled multiplex PCR before high-throughput sequencing. Per the source publication's procedure: To quantify the absolute abundance of each unique TCRbeta CDR3 region, the sequences were collapsed and filtered. Clonality, defined as 1 minus Pielou's evenness, was calculated using productive rearrangements only. A previously published method was used to identify clones with significantly greater frequencies in on-treatment samples than in baseline samples. The clones in this table, taken by TCRdb from immuneACCESS, are in-frame only. Not every clone is retained; where verified, under half of the shortfall comes from an unresolved V gene, and the cause of the rest is unknown. The V and J calls and clone size were taken over from that table, and D and trimming were inferred from the DNA. This sample holds about 19,000 clones; around two thirds were observed only once. The ten largest clones capture over 20% of the sample.

Per the publication, the treatment or condition label means: randomized to nivolumab then ipilimumab (arm A) or the reverse (arm B). Prior DNA-damaging chemotherapy had not been received by any trial patient. Thawed PBMCs were sorted on a FACS Aria II flow cytometer to isolate live CD3+CD8+ cells negative for CD19 and CD56. CheckMate 064, a randomized, open-label phase II trial of sequential checkpoint blockade, was the source of the samples, all of which came from patients with melanoma. Leukapheresis was used to collect peripheral blood mononuclear cells, which were then purified with Ficoll-Paque and frozen in human serum with about 10% DMSO. Purity of sorted blood CD3+CD8+ cells was verified at >95% immediately after sorting, followed by DNA extraction.

The V and J segments used are TRBV6-5 and TRBJ2-7; 7 bases in the middle match TRBD1. The input for sequencing was CD8+ T cells sorted from blood (inferred from file names), taken from a patient given nivolumab and ipilimumab in sequence. This TCR came from a human donor with melanoma. The DNA sequence reads TGTGCCAGCATCGGGACAGACTCCTACGAGCAGTACTTC. It translates as CASIGTDSYEQYF.